These T cell receptor beta chains were read from a single sample in a study of cytomegalovirus exposure and HLA in healthy donors. Here immunoSEQ multiplex PCR was the method, and the copy in TCRdb shows in-frame clones only, minus some. The sample includes approximately 190,000 clones, over 75% seen only once; the top ten take 3.8%. The sample taken for sequencing was PBMCs. The receptors shown here come from a man in his fifties in good health and CMV-seronegative. CDR3s include the opening cysteine and the closing phenylalanine or tryptophan. Each record gives: V gene, J gene, CDR3 protein.

>TRBV11-2|TRBJ2-1
CASSLIAGGLYNEQFF
>TRBV30|TRBJ1-6
CAWSTAGNSPLHF
>TRBV6-1|TRBJ1-2
CASSNRGYGYTF
>TRBV4-1|TRBJ2-1
CASSQDPGTNPGFF
>TRBV7-9|TRBJ2-7
CSSSLGASPEQYF
>TRBV5-5|TRBJ1-3
CASSRQGGNTIYF
>TRBV7-2|TRBJ1-6
CATSTEFNSPLHF
>TRBV2|TRBJ1-5
CASREGSDRSQPQHF
>TRBV7-2|TRBJ2-5
CASSLDTSGGTARETQYF
>TRBV5-1|TRBJ2-7
CASTGGQAYEQYF
>TRBV9|TRBJ2-7
CASSVLGQGVLYF
>TRBV25-1|TRBJ2-2
CASSGDRGLGTGELFF
>TRBV6-1|TRBJ2-2
CASSEEGGEGLNTGELFF
>TRBV10-1|TRBJ1-2
CASSESRALNYGYTF
>TRBV4-3|TRBJ2-1
CASSQDRDYNEQFF
>TRBV2|TRBJ1-2
CASSEGQIYGYTF
>TRBV5-1|TRBJ2-7
CASSERPSSYEQYF
>TRBV20-1|TRBJ1-2
CSADRGVGYTF
>TRBV27|TRBJ2-3
CASSRGGYGDTQYF
>TRBV9|TRBJ2-1
CASSGQAGGPGNEQFF
>TRBV5-1|TRBJ2-1
CASSQGQLLNNEQFF
>TRBV7-2|TRBJ1-3
CASSLGGGAGNTIYF
>TRBV15|TRBJ1-1
CATSRGQGSTEAFF
>TRBV7-9|TRBJ2-7
CASTDTNYEQYF
>TRBV5-5|TRBJ2-4
CASSWDRENIQYF
>TRBV6-6|TRBJ1-2
CASSYSPDRFGYTF
>TRBV5-1|TRBJ2-7
CASRPGQGAQQYF
>TRBV4-3|TRBJ2-7
CASSLRQYF
>TRBV4-3|TRBJ2-7
CASSHGRAAEQYF
>TRBV13|TRBJ2-1
CASSLVGAGGPGEQFF
>TRBV21-1|TRBJ1-1
CASLQGGVMNTEAFF
>TRBV27|TRBJ2-7
CASSLDRGAYEQYF
>TRBV6-5|TRBJ1-5
CASNRSPQHF
>TRBV7-6|TRBJ1-3
CASSLARTVGSGNTIYF
>TRBV7-9|TRBJ1-1
CASSLAPMQGKTEAFF
>TRBV9|TRBJ2-3
CASSGGESDTQYF
>TRBV5-6|.
CASSLGVSGAYEQYF
>TRBV6-1|TRBJ2-1
CASSEARTGGRSEQFF
>TRBV19|TRBJ1-1
CASTLGDTYTEAFF
>TRBV7-2|TRBJ1-5
CASSFLNQPQHF
>TRBV5-1|TRBJ1-1
CASSLTPGGLTEAFF
>TRBV19|TRBJ2-3
CASSITAEPDTQYF
>TRBV7-2|TRBJ2-5
CASSLANYQETQYF
>TRBV7-2|TRBJ1-1
CASSLHTGGSGTEAFF
>TRBV5-1|TRBJ1-2
CAGPGTGNGYTF
>TRBV28|TRBJ1-6
CASSRIRAADSPLHF
>TRBV9|TRBJ2-2
CASSATGDNTGELFF
>TRBV15|TRBJ2-1
CATSAPGENEQFF
>TRBV19|TRBJ2-2
CASSFHRDETGELFF
>TRBV5-1|TRBJ1-3
CASSPITGHSGNTIYF
>TRBV2|TRBJ1-3
CASTGTLGNTIYF
>TRBV5-4|TRBJ2-3
CASSPPGTSGGAYWDTQYF
>TRBV2|TRBJ1-5
CASKVGTDERQPQHF
>TRBV5-3|TRBJ1-1
CARSSPPQGAPEAFF
>TRBV29-1|TRBJ1-1
CSVAQGANTEAFF
>TRBV4-3|TRBJ2-7
CASSQGPGAVYF
>TRBV13|TRBJ1-3
CASSPTGQGPPRSGNTIYF
>TRBV7-2|TRBJ2-1
CASRPKGLNEQFF